This entry describes one T cell receptor (beta chain). The CDR3 has 17 amino acids. Germline-derived CDR1 and CDR2 are ENHRY and SYGVKD. The V gene end was trimmed by 3 bases and the J gene end by 8 bases; junction bases not matched to a gene: 15. This sample is drawn from a study of T cell responses to AZD1222 COVID-19 vaccine. Data came from immunoSEQ multiplex PCR; TCRdb stores just in-frame clones and leaves some out. The sample lists approximately 160,000 clones; just over 90% were seen once. This clonotype was sampled from an adult who received the AZD1222 COVID-19 vaccine. The specimen comprised peripheral blood, sampled 28 days after the second AZD1222 dose. The chain employs TRBV10-3 and TRBJ1-4, with 7 bases aligning to TRBD1. The CDR3 coding sequence is TGTGCCATCAGTGACTCTCGGACAGGCTCTCCGAAAGAAAAACTGTTTTTT. It translates to CAISDSRTGSPKEKLFF.